Sequencing of this T cell receptor (beta chain) was carried out in a study of T cells after yellow fever vaccination (dated by TCRdb to the late 2010s). Some background on the complete study: The SMART-Seq v4 Ultra Low Input RNA kit was used to prepare libraries from fractions with low cell numbers. The cohort comprised two healthy male donors, one aged 18 to 29 and one aged 30 to 39 years. To track T-cell clones before and after primary and booster YFV17D yellow fever vaccination, bulk TCR alpha and beta repertoires were sequenced longitudinally. Blood was collected at multiple timepoints before and after primary and secondary immunization, and bulk PBMC replicates and cell subsets were isolated.

Overall results and qualifications from the work: Computational filtering was needed because FACS-sorted repertoires could contain abundant contaminating clonotypes from the bulk population. A small share of clonotypes was detected in both CD4 and CD8 compartments, with the overlap likely arising from convergent recombination. After the booster, most of the clones that had expanded following primary vaccination were detected again (almost 98% of CD4 and 88% of CD8), which suggests that memory was broadly maintained. The study included only two donors, which limits how far the findings can be generalized. Compared with the primary T-cell response, the secondary T-cell response was weaker but faster, peaking on day 5 rather than day 15.

In the paper's terms, the treatment or condition label means: live attenuated yellow fever vaccine strain. At each blood-draw timepoint, two biological replicates of bulk PBMCs were collected. A standard Ficoll-Paque protocol was used to isolate PBMCs from peripheral blood. TriZol was used to extract RNA from bulk PBMCs, from CD4 and CD8 fractions, and from dextramer-positive and dextramer-negative fractions. This clonotype was counted ten times or more. Its antigen target is currently unknown. It has no much larger one-base neighbor in the sample; base qualities were not kept. The CDR3 has 11 amino acids, counting the end cysteine and phenylalanine. The entry retains the CDR3 DNA only, 33 bases that are in frame from base 1. CDR1 and CDR2 (SQVTM, ANQGSEA) derive from the germline V gene. V loses 8 bases of germline sequence and J loses 5 bases, and the interval between the two ends is 12 bases. TCR cDNA was synthesized by 5'RACE template switching, which introduced a universal primer site and unique molecular identifiers. Priming of cDNA synthesis was performed from both the TCR alpha and TCR beta constant segments. Two PCR steps were used to amplify libraries, with sample barcodes and sequencing adapters being added in the second step. Sequencing of libraries was performed on Illumina HiSeq 2500 (2x100 bp) or NovaSeq (2x150 bp). Turning to the authors' computational methods: MIGEC handled demultiplexing of reads and collapsing into UMI consensus sequences, while MiXCR performed V(D)J alignment. Vaccine-responding clonotypes were identified with edgeR using replicate PBMC samples, with FDR below 0.01 and a log2 fold change above 5 up to day 15 being required. Each bulk clonotype was labeled CD4 or CD8 based on which sequenced repertoire, CD4 or CD8, contained the clonotype at higher abundance. TCRdb ran its own pipeline on the public reads, namely fastp trimming at Q25 and MiXCR clone calling, and kept in-frame beta chains. Under each unique CDR3 protein, matching rows form one entry showing the most common genes and DNA. TCRdb, not the authors, supplied the V and J calls. Within this sample are about 360,000 distinct CDR3 sequences, with 6.2% of them counted one time only. Over 12% of the sample is in the top ten clones.

The sample was PBMCs, taken 5 days after the yellow fever booster vaccination. The chain joins TRBV29-1 to TRBJ2-5; the D gene assignment is ambiguous. The receptor's source is a man aged 25 to 45 who received the YFV17D yellow fever vaccine. In nucleotides, the sequence is TGCAGCTGCCGGTTGGGGGAGACCCAGTACTTC. It codes for CSCRLGETQYF.